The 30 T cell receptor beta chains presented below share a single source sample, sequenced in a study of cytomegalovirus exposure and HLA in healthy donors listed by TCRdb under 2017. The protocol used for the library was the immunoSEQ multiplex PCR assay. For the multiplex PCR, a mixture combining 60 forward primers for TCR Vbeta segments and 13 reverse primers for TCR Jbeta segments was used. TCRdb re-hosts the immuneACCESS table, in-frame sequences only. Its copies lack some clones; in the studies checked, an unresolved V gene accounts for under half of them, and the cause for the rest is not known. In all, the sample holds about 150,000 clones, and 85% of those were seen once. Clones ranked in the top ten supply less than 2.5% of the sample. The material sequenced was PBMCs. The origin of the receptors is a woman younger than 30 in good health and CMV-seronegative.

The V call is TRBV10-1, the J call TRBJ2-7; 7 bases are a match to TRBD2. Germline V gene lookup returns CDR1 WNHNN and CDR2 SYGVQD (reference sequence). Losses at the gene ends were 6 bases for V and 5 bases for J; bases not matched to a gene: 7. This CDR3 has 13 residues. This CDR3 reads CASSGGTTDEQYF. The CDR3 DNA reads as TGCGCCAGCAGCGGGGGGACTACCGACGAGCAGTACTTC.

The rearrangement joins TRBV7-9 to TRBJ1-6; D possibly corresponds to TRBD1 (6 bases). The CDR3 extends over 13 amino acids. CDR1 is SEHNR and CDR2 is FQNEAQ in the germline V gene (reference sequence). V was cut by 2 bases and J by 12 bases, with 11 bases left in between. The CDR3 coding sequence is TGTGCCAGCAGCTTAACAGGGAAGGTACCCCTCCACTTT. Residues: CASSLTGKVPLHF. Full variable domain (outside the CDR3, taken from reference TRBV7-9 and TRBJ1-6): DTGVSQNPRHKITKRGQNVTFRCDPISEHNRLYWYRQTLGQGPEFLTYFQNEAQLEKSRLLSDRFSAERPKGSFSTLEIQRTEQGDSAMYLCASSLTGKVPLHFGNGTRLTVT.

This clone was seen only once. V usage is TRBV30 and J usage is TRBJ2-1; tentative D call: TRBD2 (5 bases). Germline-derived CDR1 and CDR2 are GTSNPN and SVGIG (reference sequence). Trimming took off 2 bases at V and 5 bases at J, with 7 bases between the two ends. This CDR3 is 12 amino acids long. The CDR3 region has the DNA TGTGCCTGGAGTAGCGGAAACAATGAGCAGTTCTTC. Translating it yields CAWSSGNNEQFF.

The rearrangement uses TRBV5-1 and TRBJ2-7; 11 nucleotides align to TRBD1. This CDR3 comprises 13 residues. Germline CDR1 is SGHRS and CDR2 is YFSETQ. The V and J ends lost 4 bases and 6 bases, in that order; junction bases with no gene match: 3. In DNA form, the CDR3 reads TGCGCCAGCAGCCAAGGGACAGGGGGCGAGCAGTACTTC. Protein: CASSQGTGGEQYF.

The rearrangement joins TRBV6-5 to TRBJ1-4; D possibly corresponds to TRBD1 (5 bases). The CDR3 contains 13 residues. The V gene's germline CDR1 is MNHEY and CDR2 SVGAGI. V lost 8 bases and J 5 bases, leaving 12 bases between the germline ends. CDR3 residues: CASALGGNEKLFF. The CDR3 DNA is TGTGCCAGCGCCTTGGGGGGAAATGAAAAACTGTTTTTT.

The CDR3 loop is CASSLARSRGYEQYF. In DNA, the CDR3 is TGTGCCAGCAGCTTAGCGCGGAGCAGGGGTTACGAGCAGTACTTC. The V call is TRBV7-8, the J call TRBJ2-5; tentative D call: TRBD1 (6 bases). Matching the DNA end better, TRBJ2-7 makes the J call doubtful. The CDR3 extends over 15 amino acids. Germline V gene sequence: CDR1 SGHVS, CDR2 FQNEAQ.

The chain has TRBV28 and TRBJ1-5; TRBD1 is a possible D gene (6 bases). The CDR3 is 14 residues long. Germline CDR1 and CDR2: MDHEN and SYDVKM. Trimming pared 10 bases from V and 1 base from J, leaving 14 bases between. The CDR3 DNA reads TGTGCCACCCGGGACACGAGGAGCAATCAGCCCCAGCATTTT. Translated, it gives CATRDTRSNQPQHF.

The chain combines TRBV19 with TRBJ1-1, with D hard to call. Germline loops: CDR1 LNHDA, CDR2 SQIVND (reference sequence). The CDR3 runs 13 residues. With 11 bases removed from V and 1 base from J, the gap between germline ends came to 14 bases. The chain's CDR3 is CAVSDYENTEAFF. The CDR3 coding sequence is TGTGCCGTCAGTGATTACGAGAACACTGAAGCTTTCTTT.

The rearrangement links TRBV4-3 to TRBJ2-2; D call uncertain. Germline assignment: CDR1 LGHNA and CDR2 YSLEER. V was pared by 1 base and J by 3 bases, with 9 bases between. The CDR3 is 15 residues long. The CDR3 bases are TGCGCCAGCAGCCAAGTTGGCGGATACACCGGGGAGCTGTTTTTT. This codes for CASSQVGGYTGELFF.

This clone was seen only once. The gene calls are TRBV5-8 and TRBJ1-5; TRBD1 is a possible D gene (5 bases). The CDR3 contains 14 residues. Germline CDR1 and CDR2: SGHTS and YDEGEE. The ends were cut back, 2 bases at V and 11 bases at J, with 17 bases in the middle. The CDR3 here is CASSLLQGVMAQHF. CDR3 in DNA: TGTGCCAGCAGCTTATTGCAGGGTGTCATGGCCCAGCATTTT.

The CDR3 coding sequence is TGTGCCAGCAGCTTAGTGAGCGGGGGAGGGGGTACGCAGTATTTT. Translated, it gives CASSLVSGGGGTQYF. This chain connects TRBV7-2 to TRBJ2-3; TRBD2 aligns across 8 bases. Trimming at V came to 1 base and at J to 8 bases, leaving 8 bases not matched to a gene. CDR3 length: 15 residues. Germline V gene data show CDR1 as SGHTA and CDR2 as FQGNSA.

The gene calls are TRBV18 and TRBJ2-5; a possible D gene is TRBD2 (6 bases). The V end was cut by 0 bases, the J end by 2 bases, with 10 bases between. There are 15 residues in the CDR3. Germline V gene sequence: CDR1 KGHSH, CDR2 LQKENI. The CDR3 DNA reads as TGTGCCAGCTCACCACCGCCGGGAGCACAAGAGACCCAGTACTTC. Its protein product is CASSPPPGAQETQYF. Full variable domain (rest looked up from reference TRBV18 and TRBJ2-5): NAGVMQNPRHLVRRRGQEARLRCSPMKGHSHVYWYRQLPEEGLKFMVYLQKENIIDESGMPKERFSAEFPKEGPSILRIQQVVRGDSAAYFCASSPPPGAQETQYFGPGTRLLVL.

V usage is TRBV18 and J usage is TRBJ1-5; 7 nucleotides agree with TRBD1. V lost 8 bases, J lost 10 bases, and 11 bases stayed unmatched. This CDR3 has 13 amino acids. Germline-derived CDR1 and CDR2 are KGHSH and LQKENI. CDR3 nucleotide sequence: TGTGCCAGCCGAGGACAGGACCTTATCCCCCAGCATTTT. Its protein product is CASRGQDLIPQHF.

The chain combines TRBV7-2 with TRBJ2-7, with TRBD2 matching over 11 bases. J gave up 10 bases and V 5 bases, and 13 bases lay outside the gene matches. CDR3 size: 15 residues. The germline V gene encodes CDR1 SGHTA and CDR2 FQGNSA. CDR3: CASSPHSGGALFQYF. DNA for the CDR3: TGTGCCAGCAGCCCCCATAGCGGGGGGGCTCTCTTCCAGTACTTC.

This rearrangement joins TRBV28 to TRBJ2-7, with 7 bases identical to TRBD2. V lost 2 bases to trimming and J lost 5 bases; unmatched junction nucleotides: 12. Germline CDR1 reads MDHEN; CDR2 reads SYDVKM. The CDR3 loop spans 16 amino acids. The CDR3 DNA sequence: TGTGCCAGCAGTTTAGATTGGCGGGAGACCCCCCACGAGCAGTACTTC. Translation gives CASSLDWRETPHEQYF.

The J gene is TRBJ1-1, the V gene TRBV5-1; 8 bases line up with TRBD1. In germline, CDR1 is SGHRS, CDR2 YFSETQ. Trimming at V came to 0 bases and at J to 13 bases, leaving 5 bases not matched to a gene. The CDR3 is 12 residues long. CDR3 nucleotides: TGCGCCAGCAGCTTGGTGCCAGGGGGCAGTTTCTTT. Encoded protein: CASSLVPGGSFF.

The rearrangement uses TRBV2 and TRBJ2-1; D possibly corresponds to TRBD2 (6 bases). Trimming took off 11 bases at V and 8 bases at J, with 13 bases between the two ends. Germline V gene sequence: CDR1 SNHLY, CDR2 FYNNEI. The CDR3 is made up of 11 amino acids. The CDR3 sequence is CAGGSGHEQFF. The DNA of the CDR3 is TGTGCCGGGGGGTCGGGGCATGAGCAGTTCTTC.

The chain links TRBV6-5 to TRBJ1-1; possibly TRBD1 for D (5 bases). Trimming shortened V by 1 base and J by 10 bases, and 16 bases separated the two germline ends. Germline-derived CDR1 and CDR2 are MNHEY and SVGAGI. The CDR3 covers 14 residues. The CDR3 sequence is CASSYFQGMGGAFF. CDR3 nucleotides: TGTGCCAGCAGTTACTTCCAGGGTATGGGTGGAGCTTTCTTT.

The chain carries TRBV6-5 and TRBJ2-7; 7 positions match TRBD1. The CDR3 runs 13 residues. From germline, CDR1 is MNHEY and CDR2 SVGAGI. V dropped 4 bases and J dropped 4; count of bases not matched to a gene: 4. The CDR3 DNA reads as TGTGCCAGCAGTTTCGGACAGGATTACGAGCAGTACTTC. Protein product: CASSFGQDYEQYF.

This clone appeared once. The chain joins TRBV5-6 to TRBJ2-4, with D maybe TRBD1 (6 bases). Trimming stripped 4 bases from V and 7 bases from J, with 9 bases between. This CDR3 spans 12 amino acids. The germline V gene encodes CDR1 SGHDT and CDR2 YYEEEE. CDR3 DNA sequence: TGTGCCAGCAGCGACGGACAGAACATTCAGTACTTC. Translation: CASSDGQNIQYF.

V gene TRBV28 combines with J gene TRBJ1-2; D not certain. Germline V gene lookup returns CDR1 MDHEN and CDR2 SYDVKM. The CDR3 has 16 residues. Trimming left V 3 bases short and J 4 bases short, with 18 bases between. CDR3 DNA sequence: TGTGCCAGCAGTTTTGACGCGGAGTCGTATAGCTATGGCTACACCTTC. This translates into CASSFDAESYSYGYTF.

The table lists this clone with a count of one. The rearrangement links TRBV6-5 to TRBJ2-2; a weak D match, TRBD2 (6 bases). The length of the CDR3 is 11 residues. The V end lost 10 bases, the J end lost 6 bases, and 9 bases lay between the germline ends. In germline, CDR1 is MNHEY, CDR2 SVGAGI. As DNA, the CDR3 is TGTGCCACGCGGGGTTCCGGGGAGCTGTTTTTT. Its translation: CATRGSGELFF.

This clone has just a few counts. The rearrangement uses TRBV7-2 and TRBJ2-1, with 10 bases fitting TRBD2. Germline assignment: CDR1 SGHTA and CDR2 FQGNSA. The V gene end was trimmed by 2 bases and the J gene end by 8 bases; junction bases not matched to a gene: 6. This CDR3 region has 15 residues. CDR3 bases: TGTGCCAGCAGCTTAAGCGGGGGGGCTTGGGATGAGCAGTTCTTC. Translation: CASSLSGGAWDEQFF. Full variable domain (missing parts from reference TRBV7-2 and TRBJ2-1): GAGVSQSPSNKVTEKGKDVELRCDPISGHTALYWYRQSLGQGLEFLIYFQGNSAPDKSGLPSDRFSAERTGGSVSTLTIQRTQQEDSAVYLCASSLSGGAWDEQFFGPGTRLTVL.

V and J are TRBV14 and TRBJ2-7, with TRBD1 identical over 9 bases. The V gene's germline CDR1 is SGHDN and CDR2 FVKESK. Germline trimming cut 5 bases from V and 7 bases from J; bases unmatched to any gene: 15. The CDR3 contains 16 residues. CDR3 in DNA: TGTGCCAGCAGCTCTACCGGGACAGGGACCTTGGGAGAGCAGTACTTC. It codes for CASSSTGTGTLGEQYF.

In DNA, the CDR3 is TGTGCCAGTAGTATAGGGCGGGGCTCGACCTATGGCTACACCTTC. Amino acids: CASSIGRGSTYGYTF. This chain connects TRBV19 to TRBJ1-2; perhaps TRBD1 as D (5 bases). The CDR3 extends over 15 amino acids. Trimming took 1 base from V and 4 from J, leaving 13 bases between them. Germline V gene sequence: CDR1 LNHDA, CDR2 SQIVND (reference sequence).

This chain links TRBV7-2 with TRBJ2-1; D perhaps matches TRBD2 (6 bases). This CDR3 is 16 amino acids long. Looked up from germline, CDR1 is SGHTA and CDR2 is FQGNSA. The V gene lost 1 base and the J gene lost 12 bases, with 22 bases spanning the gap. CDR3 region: CASSLVSWEALAGQFF. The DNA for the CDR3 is TGTGCCAGCAGCTTAGTATCATGGGAGGCCCTTGCTGGGCAGTTCTTC.

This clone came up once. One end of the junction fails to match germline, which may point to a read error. The CDR3 nucleotides are TGTGCCAGCATAGCACTCTCTGGAAACACCACATATTTT. Its protein is CASIALSGNTTYF. The chain combines TRBV25-1 with TRBJ1-3; D is unresolved. Germline CDR1 MGHDK, CDR2 SYGVNS. The CDR3 covers 13 residues.

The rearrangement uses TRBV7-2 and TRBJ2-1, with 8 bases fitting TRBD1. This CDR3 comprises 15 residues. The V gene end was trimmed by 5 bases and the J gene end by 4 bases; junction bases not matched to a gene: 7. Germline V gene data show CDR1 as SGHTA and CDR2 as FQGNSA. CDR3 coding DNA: TGTGCCAGCAGCACTGGACAGGGCTTTTACAATGAGCAGTTCTTC. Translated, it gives CASSTGQGFYNEQFF.

This CDR3 reads CASSWTGSTEAFF. The CDR3, as DNA: TGTGCCAGCAGTTGGACAGGGTCCACTGAAGCTTTCTTT. The rearrangement uses TRBV28 and TRBJ1-1; 8 positions match TRBD1. Trimming took 4 bases from V and 4 from J; bases not matched to a gene: 2. CDR3 length: 13 amino acids. CDR1 is MDHEN and CDR2 is SYDVKM in the germline V gene.

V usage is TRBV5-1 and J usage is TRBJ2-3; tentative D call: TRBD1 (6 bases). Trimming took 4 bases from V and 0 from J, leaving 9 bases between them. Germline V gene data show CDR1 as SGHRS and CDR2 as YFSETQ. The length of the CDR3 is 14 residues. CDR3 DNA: TGCGCCAGCAGCCCAGGGGAAAGCACAGATACGCAGTATTTT. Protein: CASSPGESTDTQYF.